This TCR beta chain was obtained from a study of T cells in Graves' hyperthyroidism and ophthalmopathy. It was RNA transcripts that yielded the amplified TCR beta CDR3 regions. The TCR CDR3 first-round RT-PCR relied on the HTBI primer set. Using its own MiXCR run on the multiplex PCR reads, TCRdb lists one record per CDR3 protein. The table has a few hundred thousand distinct CDR3 sequences, more than 45% seen once; the top ten hold about 8%. Per germline, CDR1 SQVTM and CDR2 ANQGSEA. The CDR3 is 13 residues long. V was clipped by 3 bases and J by 5 bases, with 14 bases between them. This clonotype has ten or more counts.

The receptor was derived from a woman aged 18 to 35 with Graves' hyperthyroidism. The V call is TRBV29-1, the J call TRBJ2-7, with D perhaps matching TRBD1 (6 bases). What was sequenced was peripheral blood or thyroid tissue (not recorded which). CDR3 coding DNA: TGCAGCGTTGAGAGGCAGGGGATGCACGAGCAGTACTTC. As protein: CSVERQGMHEQYF.